This is a list of T cell receptor beta chains from one sample in a study of neoadjuvant anti-PD-1 for oral cavity cancer. Some clones are missing from TCRdb's copy, which holds only in-frame ones; the method was immunoSEQ multiplex PCR. This sample has 15,000 to 20,000 clones, with around 71% found just once. The starting material was PBMCs, obtained before nivolumab (anti-PD-1) treatment. Receptors originate from a person aged 35-79 years with oral cavity squamous cell carcinoma. Each CDR3 is given with its conserved first and last residue. D genes are given only for firm matches. Expanded clones get a size class; other rows say once, few or many, or leave the size out.

D gene	J gene	clone size	V gene	CDR3 protein	CDR3 DNA
TRBD2	TRBJ2-3	.	TRBV11-3	CASSPSGDTDTQYF	TGTGCCAGCAGTCCTAGCGGTGACACAGATACGCAGTATTTT
.	TRBJ2-3	few	TRBV6-4	CASSEGATDTQYF	TGTGCCAGCAGTGAGGGGGCCACAGATACGCAGTATTTT
.	TRBJ1-1	.	TRBV29-1	CSVVDMNTEAFF	TGCAGCGTTGTCGACATGAACACTGAAGCTTTCTTT
.	TRBJ2-3	.	TRBV6-5	CASSRAGGTDTQYF	TGTGCCAGCAGTAGAGCCGGGGGCACAGATACGCAGTATTTT
.	TRBJ1-2	.	TRBV5-5	CASSTGLPTNYGYTF	TGTGCCAGCAGTACAGGGCTCCCTACTAACTATGGCTACACCTTC
TRBD2	TRBJ2-5	few	TRBV4-1	CASSHPRTSGGETQYF	TGCGCCAGCAGCCACCCTCGGACTAGCGGAGGAGAGACCCAGTACTTC
TRBD1	TRBJ1-5	.	TRBV27	CASSGTGGIGQPQHF	TGTGCCAGCAGTGGCACAGGGGGCATCGGTCAGCCCCAGCATTTT
.	TRBJ2-5	.	TRBV5-1	CASSTGTIQETQYF	TGCGCCAGCAGCACCGGGACAATTCAAGAGACCCAGTACTTC
.	TRBJ2-2	few	TRBV10-3	CAISEVGQTTGELFF	TGTGCCATCAGTGAAGTCGGACAGACCACCGGGGAGCTGTTTTTT
.	TRBJ2-3	.	TRBV7-6	CASSSSRSDTQYF	TGTGCCAGCAGCTCGAGTCGGTCAGATACGCAGTATTTT
.	TRBJ1-1	.	TRBV4-1	CASSQGGHTEAFF	TGCGCCAGCAGCCAAGGAGGTCACACTGAAGCTTTCTTT
.	TRBJ1-1	.	TRBV7-8	CASSLRGSEAFF	TGTGCCAGCAGCTTACGAGGCAGTGAAGCTTTCTTT
.	TRBJ2-5	.	TRBV11-1	CASSLGQVIKETQYF	TGTGCCAGCAGCTTAGGACAGGTTATTAAGGAGACCCAGTACTTC
.	TRBJ1-3	.	TRBV5-1	CASSSGGSGNTIYF	TGCGCCAGCAGCTCGGGGGGCTCTGGAAACACCATATATTTT
.	TRBJ1-6	.	TRBV6-5	CASSLGGFDSPLHF	TGTGCCAGCAGTCTAGGGGGTTTCGATTCACCCCTCCACTTT
.	TRBJ2-2	few	TRBV5-4	CASSSGEWGTGELFF	TGTGCCAGCAGCTCAGGGGAATGGGGGACCGGGGAGCTGTTTTTT
.	TRBJ1-1	few	TRBV5-4	CASSLYRALVPIEAFF	TGTGCCAGCAGCTTATATAGGGCACTTGTCCCGATTGAAGCTTTCTTT
.	TRBJ2-3	.	TRBV6-5	CASSGLSGSTDTQYF	TGTGCCAGCAGTGGCCTAAGCGGCAGCACAGATACGCAGTATTTT
.	TRBJ2-3	.	TRBV2	CASSEAHAQGTDTQYF	TGTGCCAGCAGTGAAGCCCACGCCCAGGGCACAGATACGCAGTATTTT
.	TRBJ2-7	once	TRBV6-1	CASVLTGTPTYEQYF	TGTGCCAGCGTTCTCACCGGGACGCCGACCTACGAGCAGTACTTC
.	TRBJ1-3	few	TRBV6-5	CASSSMDAGNTIYF	TGTGCCAGCAGTTCCATGGACGCCGGAAACACCATATATTTT
TRBD1	TRBJ2-1	.	TRBV19	CASSIGPGGQGQFF	TGTGCCAGTAGTATAGGGCCGGGCGGACAGGGCCAGTTCTTC
.	TRBJ2-2	.	TRBV6-1	CASSEEAGRNTGELFF	TGTGCCAGCAGTGAAGAGGCAGGAAGGAACACCGGGGAGCTGTTTTTT
.	TRBJ1-1	.	TRBV2	CASTERRWDTEAFF	TGTGCCAGCACCGAAAGACGGTGGGACACTGAAGCTTTCTTT
TRBD2	TRBJ2-7	few	TRBV7-9	CASSMGLAGPLYEQYF	TGTGCCAGCAGCATGGGACTAGCGGGACCCCTCTACGAGCAGTACTTC
.	TRBJ1-1	.	TRBV2	CASTGAATNTEAFF	TGTGCCAGCACGGGGGCAGCTACGAACACTGAAGCTTTCTTT
.	TRBJ1-2	.	TRBV4-1	CASSPAGGLGYTF	TGCGCCAGCAGCCCCGCGGGTGGATTGGGCTACACCTTC
.	TRBJ2-7	few	TRBV6-5	CASSLEPRVGYEQYF	TGTGCCAGCAGTCTAGAACCACGGGTCGGGTACGAGCAGTACTTC
.	TRBJ2-1	.	TRBV29-1	CSVRTASSYNEQFF	TGCAGCGTTAGAACAGCAAGCTCCTACAATGAGCAGTTCTTC
TRBD1	TRBJ2-3	.	TRBV14	CASSKVGGSNTDTQYF	TGTGCCAGCAGCAAAGTAGGGGGCTCTAACACAGATACGCAGTATTTT
.	TRBJ2-7	.	TRBV11-1	CASSLGPATYEQYF	TGTGCCAGCAGCTTAGGACCCGCGACCTACGAGCAGTACTTC
.	TRBJ1-1	.	TRBV5-1	CASSLEGRWDQGRSGEAFF	TGCGCCAGCAGCTTGGAAGGGAGGTGGGACCAAGGTCGCAGCGGTGAAGCTTTCTTT
TRBD1	TRBJ1-2	.	TRBV29-1	CSVEDRDRGNYGYTF	TGCAGCGTTGAAGATAGGGACAGGGGTAACTATGGCTACACCTTC
.	TRBJ2-7	few	TRBV27	CASSRTGGLSYEQYF	TGTGCCAGCAGTAGAACAGGTGGCCTATCCTACGAGCAGTACTTC
TRBD2	TRBJ2-3	.	TRBV9	CASSGSGVHTDTQYF	TGTGCCAGCAGCGGCAGCGGGGTCCACACAGATACGCAGTATTTT
.	TRBJ2-3	once	TRBV6-1	CASSEAGVTDTQYF	TGTGCCAGCAGTGAAGCTGGGGTCACAGATACGCAGTATTTT
TRBD1	TRBJ2-7	.	TRBV5-1	CASSHTDRDAYEQYF	TGCGCCAGCAGCCACACGGACAGGGACGCCTACGAGCAGTACTTC
.	TRBJ2-1	once	TRBV6-1	CASSYGARQFF	TGTGCCAGCAGTTACGGGGCTAGGCAGTTCTTC
.	TRBJ1-1	.	TRBV19	CASSIDRGTEAFF	TGTGCCAGTAGTATAGACAGGGGTACTGAAGCTTTCTTT
.	TRBJ2-2	.	TRBV6-4	CASSEQTGNTGELFF	TGTGCCAGCAGTGAGCAGACAGGGAACACCGGGGAGCTGTTTTTT
.	TRBJ2-1	.	TRBV6-5	CASSYSGGAHNEQFF	TGTGCCAGCAGTTACTCCGGGGGAGCTCACAATGAGCAGTTCTTC